Listed below are T cell receptor beta chains from one sample, sequenced in a study of shared clonotypes between healthy human individuals. Here immunoSEQ multiplex PCR was the method, and the copy in TCRdb shows in-frame clones only, minus some. The sample lists roughly 2.4 million clones; around 95% were seen once. The sequencing input was naive CD4+ T cells sorted from blood. The receptors stem from a man younger than 35 in good health. Both conserved end residues are part of each CDR3. A D gene is named only where the DNA matches it firmly. The size field is filled for only some rows; it gives once, few, many or a size class.

cdr3_aa cdr3_nt clone_size j_call v_call d_call
CASSPRGAGGADTQYF TGTGCCAGTAGTCCCCGAGGAGCGGGGGGGGCAGATACGCAGTATTTT . TRBJ2-3 TRBV19 TRBD2
CASSDGGLAGGNEQFF TGCGCCAGCAGTGACGGGGGACTAGCGGGAGGCAATGAGCAGTTCTTC once TRBJ2-1 TRBV5-1 TRBD2
CASSPDRGRDEQYF TGCGCCAGCAGCCCGGACAGGGGGCGCGACGAGCAGTACTTC . TRBJ2-7 TRBV5-1 TRBD1
CASSREVVETQYF TGTGCCAGCAGCCGAGAAGTAGTAGAGACCCAGTACTTC . TRBJ2-5 TRBV11-2 .
CASSPDRASYEQYF TGTGCCAGCTCACCGGACAGAGCTTCCTACGAGCAGTACTTC . TRBJ2-7 TRBV18 .
CASSLAQGNTEAFF TGTGCCAGCAGCTTAGCGCAGGGTAACACTGAAGCTTTCTTT . TRBJ1-1 TRBV7-6 .
CASSVQGGNEQFF TGTGCCAGCAGTGTTCAGGGTGGCAATGAGCAGTTCTTC . TRBJ2-1 TRBV2 .
CASSLGTGMGSPLHF TGTGCCAGCAGCTTAGGGACAGGGATGGGCTCACCCCTCCACTTT . TRBJ1-6 TRBV7-6 TRBD1
CAISEAPSSDTQYF TGTGCCATCAGTGAGGCCCCTAGCTCAGATACGCAGTATTTT . TRBJ2-3 TRBV10-3 .
CASSSGLAGWQYF TGTGCCAGCAGCTCCGGACTAGCGGGATGGCAGTACTTC . TRBJ2-7 TRBV11-2 TRBD2
CARSPEGGPSNQPQHF TGTGCCAGAAGCCCCGAGGGGGGCCCTAGCAATCAGCCCCAGCATTTT . TRBJ1-5 TRBV5-3 .
CASSLRGDRVDGYTF TGCGCCAGCAGCTTGCGGGGTGACAGGGTCGATGGCTACACCTTC . TRBJ1-2 TRBV5-1 TRBD1
CASSQGGFEQYF TGTGCCAGCTCCCAGGGGGGTTTCGAGCAGTACTTC . TRBJ2-7 TRBV18 .
CASSPQGQINSPLHF TGTGCCAGCTCACCACAAGGACAGATTAATTCACCCCTCCACTTT . TRBJ1-6 TRBV18 .
CASSPQRTAQEAQYF TGTGCCAGCTCACCACAACGGACAGCCCAAGAGGCCCAGTACTTC . TRBJ2-5 TRBV18 .
CASSPTRLWNEQFF TGCGCCAGCAGCCCAACTAGATTGTGGAATGAGCAGTTCTTC . TRBJ2-1 TRBV5-1 .
CASSQGQGVSEQYF TGTGCCAGCAGCCAGGGACAGGGGGTTAGCGAGCAGTACTTC . TRBJ2-7 TRBV6-1 TRBD1
CASSRGVGTGTTYEQYF TGTGCCAGCAGTAGGGGGGTCGGCACCGGGACCACCTACGAGCAGTACTTC . TRBJ2-7 TRBV13 .
CASNGLAGYGPTQSPEQYF TGTGCCAGCAACGGACTAGCGGGATACGGACCTACCCAGTCACCCGAGCAGTACTTC once TRBJ2-7 TRBV5-8 TRBD2
CASSYGTSAIQAKNIQYF TGTGCCAGCTCCTACGGGACTAGCGCGATTCAGGCCAAAAACATTCAGTACTTC . TRBJ2-4 TRBV18 TRBD2
CASSQEVGGDTQYF TGCGCCAGCAGCCAAGAAGTGGGGGGAGATACGCAGTATTTT . TRBJ2-3 TRBV4-3 .
CASSLAGHYGYTF TGTGCCAGCAGCCTCGCCGGCCACTATGGCTACACCTTC . TRBJ1-2 TRBV5-4 .
CASSFTGQGGAYNEQFF TGCGCCAGCAGCTTCACCGGACAGGGAGGTGCCTACAATGAGCAGTTCTTC . TRBJ2-1 TRBV5-1 TRBD1
CASSFSGLSGYTF TGTGCCAGCAGTTTCTCAGGGTTGAGTGGCTACACCTTC . TRBJ1-2 TRBV27 .
CASSNRGSGTDTQYF TGCGCCAGCAGCAACAGGGGCAGTGGCACAGATACGCAGTATTTT . TRBJ2-3 TRBV5-1 TRBD1
CASSLRLAGRGSNEQFF TGTGCCAGCAGCTTAAGACTAGCGGGACGGGGGAGCAATGAGCAGTTCTTC . TRBJ2-1 TRBV7-2 TRBD2
CASRVASNYEQYF TGTGCCAGCAGGGTGGCTAGCAACTACGAGCAGTACTTC . TRBJ2-7 TRBV6-6 .
CASSLVAGAYGSPLHF TGTGCCAGCAGCTTAGTAGCAGGGGCGTATGGGTCACCCCTCCACTTT . TRBJ1-6 TRBV7-2 .
CASGLGVGNTEAFF TGTGCCAGCGGTTTGGGGGTCGGCAACACTGAAGCTTTCTTT . TRBJ1-1 TRBV6-5 .
CASSLDGVTTEAFF TGTGCCAGCAGCTTAGATGGGGTTACGACTGAAGCTTTCTTT . TRBJ1-1 TRBV11-3 .
CAISAFEDRVNEQYF TGTGCCATCAGTGCATTTGAGGACAGGGTCAACGAGCAGTACTTC . TRBJ2-7 TRBV10-3 TRBD1
CASRVTRGEGYTF TGTGCCAGCAGGGTTACGAGGGGTGAGGGCTACACCTTC . TRBJ1-2 TRBV28 .
CASSRGGSGNTIYF TGTGCCAGCAGTCGTGGTGGCTCTGGAAACACCATATATTTT . TRBJ1-3 TRBV28 .
CASSSPDGTLRSTDTQYF TGTGCCAGCAGCTCACCCGACGGGACACTTCGTAGCACAGATACGCAGTATTTT . TRBJ2-3 TRBV7-9 .
CASSVQLMNTEAFF TGTGCCAGCAGTGTACAGCTCATGAACACTGAAGCTTTCTTT . TRBJ1-1 TRBV6-1 .
CASSEWAGTSGGRGEQFF TGTGCCAGCAGTGAATGGGCCGGGACTAGCGGGGGGCGGGGTGAGCAGTTCTTC . TRBJ2-1 TRBV25-1 TRBD2
CASSLQGKEVNEQFF TGCGCCAGCAGCCTACAGGGGAAAGAGGTCAATGAGCAGTTCTTC . TRBJ2-1 TRBV5-1 TRBD1
CAIRDRLGTGISPLHF TGTGCCATCAGAGACCGCCTCGGGACAGGGATTTCACCCCTCCACTTT . TRBJ1-6 TRBV10-3 TRBD1
CASSLNWGYEQYF TGCGCCAGCAGCTTGAACTGGGGTTACGAGCAGTACTTC . TRBJ2-7 TRBV5-1 .
CASSSTGTSGRDNEQFF TGCGCCAGCAGCTCCACCGGGACTAGCGGGAGGGACAATGAGCAGTTCTTC . TRBJ2-1 TRBV5-1 TRBD2